The source of this T cell receptor (beta chain) is a study of blood T cell repertoires in COVID-19. This CDR3 has 16 residues. CDR1 SGHRS and CDR2 YFSETQ come from the germline V gene. V was cut by 4 bases and J by 4 bases, with 20 bases left in between. Data came from immunoSEQ multiplex PCR; TCRdb stores just in-frame clones and leaves some out. The repertoire holds some 48,000 clones, with approximately 93% as singletons. Followed over time, Seattle patients had been enrolled while infection was active. The rearrangement joins TRBV5-1 to TRBJ1-1; D remains ambiguous. The source of this sequence is a man aged 55-75 years with COVID-19, enrolled during active disease. Sample: peripheral blood. Here the CDR3 DNA reads TGCGCCAGCAGCCTACATGCCAGCGCCCTGGGCACTGAAGCTTTCTTT. Amino acids: CASSLHASALGTEAFF.